This T cell receptor (beta chain) was documented in a study of T cells in Graves' hyperthyroidism and ophthalmopathy. The CDR3 extends over 16 amino acids. J was trimmed by 2 bases and V by 3 bases; bases with no gene match: 8. The germline gives CDR1 DFQATT, CDR2 SNEGSKA (reference sequence). TCR beta CDR3 sequences were amplified from RNA transcripts. The TCR CDR3 first-round RT-PCR relied on the HTBI primer set. TCRdb fed the multiplex PCR reads into MiXCR, producing one record per CDR3 protein. The sample shows approximately 710,000 distinct CDR3 sequences, approximately 15% of them seen only once. With regard to this clonotype: What it recognizes is unknown.

Study-wide results and caveats: Clonotypes that were expanded in thyroid above 0.001 mostly appeared in blood too. Ophthalmopathy, which appeared later, was predicted by the model a median about 5.9 months before onset. In the analysis, a 13 V-J model separated ophthalmopathy from stable hyperthyroidism.

The sample comprised blood. The chain has TRBV20-1 and TRBJ2-3, with 10 positions matching TRBD2. The sequence derives from a man aged 45-65 years with Graves' hyperthyroidism. CDR3 in amino acids: CSASNLAGENTDTQYF. As DNA, the CDR3 is TGCAGTGCTAGTAACCTAGCGGGAGAAAACACAGATACGCAGTATTTT.